This T cell receptor (beta chain) was captured by sequencing in a study of read filtering for tumor transcriptome and immune sequencing. The wider study: Mean patient age was approximately 66 years, range roughly 40 to 85; 17 to 20 male, roughly 14 female.

Germline V gene sequence: CDR1 SGHRS, CDR2 YFSETQ. This CDR3 is built from 13 residues. As to this clonotype: Its antigen is currently unknown. Given a much more abundant clone one base away, this may be a read error.

Overall study findings and caveats: In IR-seq, single-read clonotypes were around 80% of clonotypes but about 3.5% of reads. IR-seq captured clonotypes deeper and more reliably than RNA-seq.

The library was built from roughly 400 ng RNA with molecular barcoded adaptors for alpha/delta and beta/gamma chains. TCRdb re-called the reads with MiXCR, one entry per CDR3 protein. The sample holds tens of thousands of distinct CDR3 sequences, under 25% seen once. The gene calls are TRBV5-1 and TRBJ2-2, with TRBD2 as a possible D gene (5 bases). Sequences were obtained from a population of CD138-negative cells sorted from bone marrow. The sequence was collected from a donor at least 40 years old with multiple myeloma. The DNA of the CDR3 is TGCGCCAGCAGCGGAACTACAACCGGGAAGCTGTTTTTT. It translates to CASSGTTTGKLFF.